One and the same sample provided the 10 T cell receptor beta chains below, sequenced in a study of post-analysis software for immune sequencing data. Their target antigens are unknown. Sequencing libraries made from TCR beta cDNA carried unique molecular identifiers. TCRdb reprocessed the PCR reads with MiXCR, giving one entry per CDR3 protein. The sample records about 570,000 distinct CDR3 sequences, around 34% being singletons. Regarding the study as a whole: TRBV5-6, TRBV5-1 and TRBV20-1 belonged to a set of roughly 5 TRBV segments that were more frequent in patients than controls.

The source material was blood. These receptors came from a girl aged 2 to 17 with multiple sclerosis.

CDR3: CASSFDSGTTYEQYF. In DNA, the CDR3 is TGCGCCAGCAGCTTTGACTCCGGGACTACCTACGAGCAGTACTTC. The chain joins TRBV5-1 to TRBJ2-4; 7 nucleotides match TRBD2. The DNA end lines up better with TRBJ2-7; the J call may be wrong. This CDR3 comprises 15 residues. CDR1 is SGHRS, CDR2 YFSETQ, per germline.

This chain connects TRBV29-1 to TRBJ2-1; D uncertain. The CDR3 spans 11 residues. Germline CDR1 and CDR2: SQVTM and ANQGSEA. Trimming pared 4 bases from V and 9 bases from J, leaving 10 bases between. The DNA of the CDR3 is TGCAGCGTTGTAAGGCCTCCTGAGCAGTTCTTC. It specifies CSVVRPPEQFF.

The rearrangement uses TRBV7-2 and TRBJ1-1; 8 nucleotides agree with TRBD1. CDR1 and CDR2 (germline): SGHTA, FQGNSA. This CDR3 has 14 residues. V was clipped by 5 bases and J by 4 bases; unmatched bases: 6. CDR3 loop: CASSARTGITEAFF. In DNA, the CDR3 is TGTGCCAGCAGCGCCCGGACAGGGATCACTGAAGCTTTCTTT.

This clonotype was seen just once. The CDR3 bases are TGTGCCAGCAGCTTCTTGACGGCGAACACTGAAGCTTTCTTT. Translated: CASSFLTANTEAFF. The chain carries TRBV5-5 and TRBJ1-1, with D uncertain. The V and J ends lost 2 bases and 1 base respectively, with 9 bases between them. The CDR3 is 14 residues long. Germline values: CDR1 SGHKS, CDR2 YYEKEE (reference sequence).

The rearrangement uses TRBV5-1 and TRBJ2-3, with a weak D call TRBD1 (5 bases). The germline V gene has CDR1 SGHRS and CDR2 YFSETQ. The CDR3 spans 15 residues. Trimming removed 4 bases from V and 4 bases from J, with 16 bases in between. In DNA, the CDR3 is TGCGCCAGCAGCGGGGCCTACAGCGTTTCAGATACGCAGTATTTT. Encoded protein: CASSGAYSVSDTQYF.

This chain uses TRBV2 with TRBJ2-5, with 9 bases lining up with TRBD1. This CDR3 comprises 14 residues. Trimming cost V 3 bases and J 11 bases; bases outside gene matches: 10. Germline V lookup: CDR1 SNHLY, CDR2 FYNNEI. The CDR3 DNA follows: TGTGCCAGCAGTGACGGGACAGGGCGTTACGATCAGTACTTC. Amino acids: CASSDGTGRYDQYF.

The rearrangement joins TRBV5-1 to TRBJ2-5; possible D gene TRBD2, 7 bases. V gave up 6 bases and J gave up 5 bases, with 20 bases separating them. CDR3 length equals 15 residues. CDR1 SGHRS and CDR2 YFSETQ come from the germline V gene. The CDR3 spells CASTTGKGGFETQYF. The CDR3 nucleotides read TGCGCCAGCACCACGGGAAAGGGGGGGTTCGAGACCCAGTACTTC.

CDR3 protein: CSARSPGLYNEQFF. The DNA of the CDR3 is TGCAGTGCTAGGAGCCCCGGGCTTTACAATGAGCAGTTCTTC. The genes are TRBV20-1 and TRBJ2-1, with unresolved D. V dropped 3 bases and J dropped 4 bases, with 13 bases sitting between them. CDR3 size: 14 residues. Looked up from germline, CDR1 is DFQATT and CDR2 is SNEGSKA (reference sequence).

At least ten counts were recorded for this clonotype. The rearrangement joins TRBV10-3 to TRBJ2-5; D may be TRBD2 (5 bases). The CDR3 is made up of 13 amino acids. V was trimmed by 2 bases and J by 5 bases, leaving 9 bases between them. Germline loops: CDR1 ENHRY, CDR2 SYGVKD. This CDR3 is CAISEVGEETQYF. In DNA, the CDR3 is TGTGCCATCAGTGAGGTTGGGGAGGAGACCCAGTACTTC.

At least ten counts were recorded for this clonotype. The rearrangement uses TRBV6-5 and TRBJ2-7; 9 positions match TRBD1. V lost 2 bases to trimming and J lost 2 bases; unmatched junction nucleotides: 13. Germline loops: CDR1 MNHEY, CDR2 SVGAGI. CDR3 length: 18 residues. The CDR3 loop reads CASSYLQGALGSTYEQYF. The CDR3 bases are TGTGCCAGCAGTTACCTACAGGGGGCTCTTGGGAGCACCTACGAGCAGTACTTC.